This T cell receptor beta chain was captured by sequencing in a study of shared clonotypes between healthy human individuals. CDR3 length: 17 amino acids. Germline lookup yields CDR1 SEHNR and CDR2 FQNEAQ (reference sequence). V trimming: 1 base; J trimming: 7 bases; junction bases outside the gene matches: 9. Original processing methods: Filtering of immunoSEQ junctional sequences could not match full-length read filtering. Using immunoSEQ multiplex PCR, the repertoire was profiled, and TCRdb retains in-frame clones only, with some absent. V, J and clone size reflect that table, while D and trimming were determined from the DNA. The sample lists 2.3 million or so clones; roughly 93% were seen once. Subsets obtained from CD4+ cells comprised CD45RA+ naive and CD45RA-negative memory cells.

The clonotype comes from a young man in good health. Some clones in this sample may be carry-over from other donors' samples. Sequencing input: naive CD4+ T cells from PBMCs. Indicated subset: CD45RA+ positively selected. This rearrangement joins TRBV7-9 to TRBJ2-2; 10 positions match TRBD2. This CDR3 reads CASSLGPAGGPGGELFF. CDR3 sequence (DNA): TGTGCCAGCAGCTTAGGGCCAGCGGGAGGGCCCGGCGGGGAGCTGTTTTTT.